This TCR beta chain was captured in a study of T-cell memory formation after mild COVID-19. Study-level points and caveats: A balance of CD4 and CD8 characterized clones contracting day 15 to 85, whereas later expanders leaned CD4+. The appearance of some responding clones in pre-infection memory suggested that cross-reactive memory joined.

Each CDR3 protein gets one entry after TCRdb re-called the 5' RACE reads with MiXCR. There are around 300,000 distinct CDR3 sequences in the sample; about 13% occur only once, and 22% lies in the top ten. This clonotype came up many times. Its antigen is not known. V shed 0 bases and J shed 0 bases, with 9 bases lying between them. The CDR3 loop spans 16 amino acids. The germline gives CDR1 SGDLS, CDR2 YYNGEE. The sample taken for sequencing was PBMCs or a T cell subset sorted from them (not recorded which). The clonotype originates from a man aged 18 to 30 who had mild COVID-19 (a few samples of this study predate the infection). Cell type and time point are not known. The chain joins TRBV9 to TRBJ2-2; maybe TRBD1 (5 bases). CDR3 in amino acids: CASSVDWTPNTGELFF. The CDR3 nucleotides are TGTGCCAGCAGCGTAGATTGGACACCGAACACCGGGGAGCTGTTTTTT.